A single count supports the clone carrying this T cell receptor beta chain. The data originate from a study of control samples from healthy donors and cancer patients. The table came from immunoSEQ multiplex PCR; TCRdb's copy has only in-frame clones and leaves some out. The sample holds about 100,000 clones; 85% to 90% are singletons and the top ten take 7.8%. The sequenced sample consisted of blood. The clonotype comes from a young man in good health.

CDR3 amino acids: CASSQTGGTEAFF. The CDR3 nucleotides are TGTGCCAGCAGCCAGACAGGCGGCACTGAAGCTTTCTTT. The V call is TRBV7-3, the J call TRBJ1-1, with D tentatively TRBD1 (6 bases). CDR1 SGHTA and CDR2 FQGTGA come from the germline V gene. This CDR3 region has 13 residues. Trimming removed 5 bases from V and 4 bases from J, with 11 bases in between.